Listed here are 15 T cell receptor beta chains from one sample, sequenced in a study of T cell clonality in common variable immunodeficiency. Generated by immunoSEQ multiplex PCR, the TCRdb table keeps only in-frame clones and is missing some. The sample yields approximately 81,000 clones, without any singletons. The specimen was peripheral blood mononuclear cells. These receptors were taken from a person aged 18 to 70 in good health.

This clone was picked up many times. The part of the CDR3 DNA that was read is TGTGCCAGCTCCGTTAGACAGGGAGGAGAACAGCCC. This gives the protein CASSVRQGGEQP. The whole CDR3 sequence is CASSVRQGGEQPQHF. This sequence joins TRBV18 and TRBJ1-5; 7 bases match TRBD1. The CDR3 end lies 3 residues beyond the end of the read and is filled in from the germline J gene. CDR1 and CDR2 from the germline V gene are KGHSH and LQKENI. CDR3 length equals 15 residues. Trimming at V came to 6 bases and at J to 7 bases, leaving 12 bases not matched to a gene.

This clone appeared a few times. Germline and junction disagree at one end, which may indicate a read error. With the read ending 3 residues before the CDR3 end, the germline J gene is used to fill in that end. This chain uses TRBV5-1 with TRBJ2-2; 14 nucleotides line up with TRBD2. CDR3 length: 17 amino acids. Germline V lookup: CDR1 SGHRS, CDR2 YFSETQ. The CDR3 spells CASSSGLAGGWGGGLFF. The DNA read from the CDR3 is TGCGCCAGCAGCTCTGGACTAGCGGGAGGATGGGGCGGGGGG.

By share, this clone counts as medium-sized. The missing CDR3 end, 3 residues past where the read stops, is filled in from the germline J gene. V usage is TRBV23-1 and J usage is TRBJ2-5; possible D gene TRBD2, 7 bases. TRBV23-1 is annotated as an ORF whose role is uncertain. This CDR3 contains 12 residues. V was shortened by 4 bases and J by 5 bases, with 8 bases between the two germline ends. CDR3 DNA, as far as it was read: TGCGCCAGCAGTCCGGGGGGCGAGACC. Amino acid sequence: CASSPGGET. The CDR3 reads in full as CASSPGGETQYF.

This clone appeared many times. Read coverage stops 3 residues before the CDR3 terminus; the germline J gene supplies the remainder. The chain combines TRBV9 with TRBJ2-1; 11 bases match TRBD2. The CDR3 has 17 amino acids. J lost 1 base, V lost 3 bases, and 6 bases had no gene match. Looked up from germline, CDR1 is SGDLS and CDR2 is YYNGEE. This chain's CDR3 is CASSAGRTSGSYNEQFF. Incomplete CDR3 DNA: TGTGCCAGCAGCGCAGGTAGGACTAGCGGGTCCTACAATGAG.

This clone was seen ten or more times. The read terminates 3 residues ahead of where the CDR3 ends, so the germline J gene completes it. The chain employs TRBV9 and TRBJ2-3, with 11 nucleotides matching TRBD2. J gave up 3 bases and V 1 base, and 4 bases lay outside the gene matches. This CDR3 is 16 amino acids long. The germline gives CDR1 SGDLS, CDR2 YYNGEE. CDR3 sequence: CASSVTSGSRTDTQYF. The CDR3 DNA, read in part, is TGTGCCAGCAGCGTAACTAGCGGGAGTAGAACAGATACG.

This clone appeared many times. The CDR3 goes on 3 residues after the read ends, and that part is filled in from the germline J gene. The chain is built from TRBV15 and TRBJ2-5; TRBD2 matches at 7 bases. V gave up 3 bases and J gave up 5 bases; unmatched junction bases: 12. This CDR3 contains 16 residues. From germline, CDR1 is LNHNV and CDR2 YYDKDF (reference sequence). The part of the CDR3 DNA that was read is TGTGCCACCAGCAGCAGACAAGGACTAGAAAAGGAGACC. Residues: CATSSRQGLEKET. The complete CDR3 sequence is CATSSRQGLEKETQYF.

This clone was counted many times. The CDR3 end lies 3 residues beyond the end of the read and is filled in from the germline J gene. The V call is TRBV4-1, the J call TRBJ1-4; maybe TRBD1 (6 bases). CDR1 is MGHRA, CDR2 YSYEKL, per germline. This CDR3 spans 16 amino acids. V lost 0 bases to trimming and J lost 4 bases, with 12 bases between them. The CDR3 here is CASSQEPGDGNEKLFF. The CDR3 bases that were read are TGCGCCAGCAGCCAAGAACCAGGGGACGGTAATGAAAAA.

The table lists this clone with many counts. The read gets to within 3 residues of the CDR3 end, and the germline J gene fills in the rest. The gene calls are TRBV7-3 and TRBJ2-1; D is possibly TRBD1 (6 bases). CDR1 and CDR2 (germline): SGHTA, FQGTGA. Trimming took off 4 bases at V and 2 bases at J, with 9 bases between the two ends. The CDR3 spans 14 residues. Partial CDR3 DNA: TGTGCCAGCAGCTCCAGGGGCGCCTACAATGAG. Its protein product is CASSSRGAYNE. The CDR3 as a whole reads CASSSRGAYNEQFF.

In its sample, this clone was seen many times. The read ends 3 residues before the CDR3 terminus; that terminus is restored from the germline J gene. The V call is TRBV19, the J call TRBJ1-1; 10 nucleotides align to TRBD1. Trimming took 8 bases from V and 1 from J; bases not matched to a gene: 10. Germline CDR1 LNHDA, CDR2 SQIVND (reference sequence). The CDR3 covers 16 residues. The covered CDR3 bases are TGTGCCAGTGCCCCATTGGACAGGGGGACGAACACTGAA. This gives the protein CASAPLDRGTNTE. The full CDR3 is CASAPLDRGTNTEAFF.

Worth noting for this clone: The read ends 3 residues before the CDR3 terminus; that terminus is restored from the germline J gene. The chain has TRBV19 and TRBJ1-2; D call uncertain. This CDR3 is built from 15 residues. CDR1 is LNHDA, CDR2 SQIVND, per germline (reference sequence). The DNA read from the CDR3 is TGTGCCAGTAGTATAGGGACTAGCGGTTACAATGAC. Translated: CASSIGTSGYND. The whole CDR3 region reads CASSIGTSGYNDYTF.

This clone was counted many times. The read ends 3 residues early relative to the CDR3; the germline J gene fills the gap. V usage is TRBV5-4 and J usage is TRBJ2-1, with 9 positions matching TRBD1. Germline CDR1 reads SGHNT; CDR2 reads YYREEE (reference sequence). There are 14 residues in the CDR3. J lost 9 bases, V lost 3 bases, and 7 bases had no gene match. CDR3 DNA, as far as it was read: TGTGCCAGCAGCTGGGACAGGGTGACGGGTGAG. Translated, it gives CASSWDRVTGE. The complete CDR3 sequence is CASSWDRVTGEQFF.

This clone was recorded many times. The missing CDR3 end, 3 residues past where the read stops, is filled in from the germline J gene. The rearrangement uses TRBV20-1 and TRBJ1-6, with 9 positions matching TRBD1. CDR3 length: 15 amino acids. The germline gives CDR1 DFQATT, CDR2 SNEGSKA (reference sequence). V dropped 6 bases and J dropped 6; count of bases not matched to a gene: 9. CDR3 sequence reads: CSALTPGQGNSPLHF. CDR3 DNA, as far as it was read: TGCAGTGCCCTAACACCGGGACAGGGTAATTCACCC.

This clone occurred many times. The CDR3 extends 3 residues past the end of the read, so its final part is completed from the germline J gene. The genes are TRBV20-1 and TRBJ2-3; 9 bases line up with TRBD2. The CDR3 has 15 residues. Germline-derived CDR1 and CDR2 are DFQATT and SNEGSKA (reference sequence). J gave up 1 base and V 1 base, and 3 bases lay outside the gene matches. The sequenced CDR3 bases are TGCAGTGCTAGAGGGGCTAGCGGGGGCACAGATACG. It yields the protein CSARGASGGTDT. The entire CDR3 reads CSARGASGGTDTQYF.

This clone was counted at least ten times. The CDR3 loop reads CASSLSGTDNQPQHF. CDR3 DNA, as far as it was read: TGTGCCAGCAGCTTATCTGGGACAGACAATCAGCCC. This chain links TRBV7-2 with TRBJ1-5; TRBD1 aligns across 7 bases. The read finishes 3 residues shy of the CDR3 end, and the germline J gene is used to complete it. V trimming: 2 bases; J trimming: 3 bases; junction bases outside the gene matches: 4. The germline CDR1 and CDR2 sequences are SGHTA and FQGNSA. The CDR3 contains 15 residues.

Many counts were recorded for this clone. The read terminates 3 residues before the CDR3 end, so the remaining end is supplied by the germline J gene. This sequence joins TRBV20-1 and TRBJ2-7; 7 bases line up with TRBD2. CDR1 DFQATT and CDR2 SNEGSKA come from the germline V gene (reference sequence). The CDR3 is 13 residues long. V dropped 6 bases and J dropped 2; count of bases not matched to a gene: 7. The CDR3 region is CSAELAETYEQYF. The covered CDR3 bases are TGCAGTGCGGAGCTAGCGGAGACCTACGAG.